The 20 T cell receptor beta chains below all came from one sample that was sequenced in a study of T cells in Graves' hyperthyroidism and ophthalmopathy. TCR beta CDR3 regions were amplified from RNA transcripts. The study used the HTBI primer set for a first-round RT-PCR of the TCR CDR3. TCRdb called the multiplex PCR reads again in MiXCR, with one record for every CDR3 protein. The data hold 690,000 or so distinct CDR3 sequences, with roughly a sixth observed a single time. Sequencing was carried out using blood. Receptor source: a woman in her 50s with Graves' hyperthyroidism that later progressed to Graves' ophthalmopathy.

This clonotype was counted many times. The chain couples TRBV7-9 to TRBJ1-1; TRBD1 is a possible D gene (6 bases). Germline V gene sequence: CDR1 SEHNR, CDR2 FQNEAQ (reference sequence). This CDR3 has 15 amino acids. Trimming stripped 5 bases from V and 0 bases from J, with 13 bases between. CDR3 sequence: CASSQSRDMNTEAFF. DNA for the CDR3: TGTGCCAGCAGCCAGTCCCGGGACATGAACACTGAAGCTTTCTTT.

This clonotype was detected ten times or more. This chain uses TRBV10-3 with TRBJ1-1; a weak D match, TRBD1 (6 bases). Germline values: CDR1 ENHRY, CDR2 SYGVKD. V dropped 1 base and J dropped 1 base, with 13 bases sitting between them. CDR3 length: 16 residues. The CDR3 here is CAISEFPTGKNTEAFF. The CDR3 DNA is TGTGCCATCAGTGAGTTCCCGACAGGAAAGAACACTGAAGCTTTCTTT.

In its sample, this clonotype was seen many times. The V and J genes are TRBV30 and TRBJ2-7; D might be TRBD1 (5 bases). The CDR3 has 15 amino acids. Trimming removed 3 bases from V and 1 base from J, with 16 bases in between. Germline assignment: CDR1 GTSNPN and CDR2 SVGIG (reference sequence). The CDR3 is CAWSVGQGFSYEQYF. The DNA for the CDR3 is TGTGCCTGGAGCGTAGGGCAGGGTTTTTCCTACGAGCAGTACTTC.

The chain combines TRBV6-1 with TRBJ1-2; possible D gene TRBD1, 5 bases. The CDR3 contains 14 residues. V was cut by 7 bases and J by 9 bases, with 21 bases left in between. Germline V gene data show CDR1 as MNHNS and CDR2 as SASEGT. Here the CDR3 reads CASTEWGPLRSYTF. The CDR3 DNA reads as TGTGCCAGCACCGAATGGGGACCCCTGAGGAGCTACACCTTC.

Remarks on this clonotype: Given a much more abundant clone one base away, this may be a read error. Here the CDR3 omits its conserved ending phenylalanine or tryptophan, so a read error is the likely source. This CDR3 is CASSAEGVSYNSPLHL. CDR3 bases: TGTGCCAGCAGCGCGGAGGGTGTATCCTATAATTCACCCCTCCACCTT. The rearrangement joins TRBV9 to TRBJ1-6; D gene unclear. The CDR3 contains 16 residues. CDR1 is SGDLS and CDR2 is YYNGEE in the germline V gene. Trimming stripped 3 bases from V and 1 base from J, with 11 bases between.

This clonotype came up many times. The chain links TRBV11-2 to TRBJ2-5; D is ambiguous. The CDR3 is 13 amino acids. Trimming took off 3 bases at V and 1 base at J, with 6 bases between the two ends. CDR1 SGHAT and CDR2 FQNNGV come from the germline V gene. This CDR3 is CASSFGTQETQYF. DNA of the CDR3: TGTGCCAGCAGCTTTGGCACCCAAGAGACCCAGTACTTC.

This clonotype has only one observation. The chain links TRBV12-3 or TRBV12-4 to TRBJ2-2, with 10 nucleotides matching TRBD1. The CDR3 runs 19 residues. The V and J ends lost 1 base and 4 bases, in that order; junction bases with no gene match: 12. This chain's CDR3 is CASSLGPWTGGKSTGELFF. In nucleotides, the CDR3 is TGTGCCAGCAGTTTAGGCCCCTGGACAGGGGGTAAGAGCACCGGGGAGCTGTTTTTT.

This clonotype was counted between two and nine times. This chain connects TRBV6-2 or TRBV6-3 to TRBJ2-1; TRBD1 agrees at 8 bases. Germline lookup yields CDR1 MNHEY and CDR2 SVGEGT. The CDR3 sequence is 20 residues long. V shed 2 bases and J 10 bases; nucleotides not matched to a gene: 25. The CDR3 sequence: CASSYPRRQGAIGAPNEQFF. CDR3 sequence (DNA): TGTGCCAGCAGTTACCCGCGGCGGCAGGGGGCAATAGGGGCGCCTAACGAGCAGTTCTTC.

This clonotype was counted a few times. The V gene is TRBV19, the J gene TRBJ1-5; D uncertain. Germline V lookup: CDR1 LNHDA, CDR2 SQIVND (reference sequence). The CDR3 is 14 residues long. Trimming removed 6 bases at V and 3 bases at J, with 12 bases between. DNA of the CDR3: TGTGCCAGTAGAGTTTCGGAAACCAATCAGCCCCAGCATTTT. Protein product: CASRVSETNQPQHF.

This chain connects TRBV6-1 to TRBJ1-6; D perhaps matches TRBD1 (6 bases). The ends were cut back, 5 bases at V and 2 bases at J, with 13 bases in the middle. CDR1 and CDR2 from the germline V gene are MNHNS and SASEGT. The CDR3 loop spans 16 amino acids. The CDR3 nucleotides read TGTGCCAGCAGTTCAAGGGGGGGAACCTATAATTCACCCCTCCACTTT. Translated: CASSSRGGTYNSPLHF.

This clonotype was counted at least ten times. The chain employs TRBV6-1 and TRBJ1-1; D call uncertain. This CDR3 is 14 amino acids long. Trimming cost V 6 bases and J 3 bases, with 14 bases left between them. CDR1 is MNHNS and CDR2 is SASEGT in the germline V gene. Here the CDR3 reads CASRMKRGDTEAFF. In nucleotides, the CDR3 is TGTGCCAGCAGAATGAAAAGAGGAGACACTGAAGCTTTCTTT.

This clonotype was seen more than once but under ten times. V usage is TRBV7-9 and J usage is TRBJ2-5, with D possibly being TRBD1 (6 bases). The CDR3 loop spans 14 amino acids. V lost 4 bases, J lost 5 bases, and 14 bases lay in between. Germline CDR1 reads SEHNR; CDR2 reads FQNEAQ (reference sequence). The CDR3 reads CASSSNRASETQYF. The CDR3 DNA reads TGTGCCAGCAGCTCGAACAGGGCGTCGGAGACCCAGTACTTC.

In this sample, this clonotype turned up many times. V gene TRBV10-3 combines with J gene TRBJ2-1, with D possibly matching TRBD1 (6 bases). V lost 9 bases and J 0 bases, leaving 24 bases between the germline ends. CDR1 is ENHRY, CDR2 SYGVKD, per germline. The length of the CDR3 is 18 residues. The CDR3 nucleotides are TGTGCCATTGCTGCCATAAATCAGGGGCTAGGCTCCTACAATGAGCAGTTCTTC. Translating gives CAIAAINQGLGSYNEQFF.

This clonotype was detected ten times or more. The chain couples TRBV6-5 to TRBJ2-7; 9 bases are a match to TRBD1. Germline V gives CDR1 MNHEY, CDR2 SVGAGI. V shed 3 bases, J shed 9 bases, and the junction held 6 bases outside the gene matches. The CDR3 spans 13 residues. CDR3 sequence (DNA): TGTGCCAGCAGTTATCCGGGACAGGGATCGCAGTACTTC. As protein: CASSYPGQGSQYF.

This clonotype occurred many times. V is TRBV11-3 and J is TRBJ2-3; 9 bases align to TRBD2. Per germline, CDR1 SGHNT and CDR2 YENEEA. CDR3 length: 16 residues. V shed 4 bases and J 1 base; nucleotides not matched to a gene: 6. CDR3 nucleotides: TGTGCCAGCAGCTCAGGACTAGCGCGTGGCACAGATACGCAGTATTTT. Its translation: CASSSGLARGTDTQYF.

This clonotype has just a few counts. CDR3 loop: CASSEGAGGTLKYTGELFF. The CDR3 DNA sequence: TGCGCCAGCAGTGAAGGGGCAGGGGGAACTCTTAAGTACACCGGGGAGCTGTTTTTT. The chain couples TRBV10-2 to TRBJ2-2, with 7 bases aligning to TRBD1. Germline lookup yields CDR1 WSHSY and CDR2 SAAADI. With 3 bases clipped from V and 3 bases from J, the junction kept 16 bases outside the gene matches. This CDR3 has 19 residues.

This clonotype was picked up many times. The J gene is TRBJ1-1, the V gene TRBV20-1, with 7 bases that match TRBD1. The CDR3 totals 16 residues. Germline CDR1 reads DFQATT; CDR2 reads SNEGSKA (reference sequence). With V trimmed by 1 base and J by 1 base, 9 bases remained unmatched. CDR3 DNA sequence: TGCAGTGCTAGAGTGCCCATGACAGGGCGGAACACTGAAGCTTTCTTT. Translated, it gives CSARVPMTGRNTEAFF.

The chain employs TRBV19 and TRBJ1-1; the D gene is possibly TRBD1 (6 bases). Between the trimmed V and J ends, which lost 2 bases and 4 bases, there was a span of 14 bases. Germline values: CDR1 LNHDA, CDR2 SQIVND (reference sequence). The CDR3 runs 15 residues. For the CDR3, the DNA is TGTGCCAGTAGTATACACCAGGGGTGGACCACTGAAGCTTTCTTT. Translation: CASSIHQGWTTEAFF.

This clonotype appeared many times. The chain couples TRBV7-9 to TRBJ1-1; 7 bases agree with TRBD1. Per the germline V gene, CDR1 is SEHNR and CDR2 is FQNEAQ (reference sequence). V shed 5 bases, J shed 6 bases, and the junction held 9 bases outside the gene matches. CDR3 length: 14 residues. CDR3 region: CASSRDREYAEAFF. CDR3 bases: TGTGCCAGCAGCCGAGACAGGGAGTACGCTGAAGCTTTCTTT.

The sample holds a few counts of this clonotype. This chain joins TRBV6-1 and TRBJ2-3; D remains ambiguous. The germline gives CDR1 MNHNS, CDR2 SASEGT. V lost 9 bases to trimming and J lost 2 bases, with 18 bases between them. This CDR3 spans 15 amino acids. The CDR3 nucleotides read TGTGCCAGTTCTCTGTCGGACCGTATCACAGATACGCAGTATTTT. Protein sequence: CASSLSDRITDTQYF.